The clone carrying this T cell receptor (beta chain) occurred once. The antigen is undetermined. This entry belongs to a study of T cell responses to AZD1222 COVID-19 vaccine. Overall study context: Some second doses came at about 4 weeks and others at about 12 weeks; these were pooled. Findings and caveats of the study: Donors were largely white British and mainly female; clonal diversity was possibly underestimated. The study identified only five to seven AZD1222 recipients as seropositive at baseline.

TCRdb's copy holds only in-frame clones and misses some; the assay was immunoSEQ multiplex PCR. The profile shows over 100,000 clones, about 86% of them singletons. This TCR derives from an adult in good health. The input for sequencing was peripheral blood, taken on day 0 of AZD1222 vaccination.

The CDR3 is CASSLTGVGTEAFF. In DNA form, the CDR3 reads TGCGCCAGCAGCCTCACAGGGGTCGGTACTGAAGCTTTCTTT. The rearrangement uses TRBV4-3 and TRBJ1-1; 7 bases are a match to TRBD1. Germline loops: CDR1 LGHNA, CDR2 YSLEER. V lost 4 bases and J lost 5; bases outside the gene matches: 7. The CDR3 spans 14 residues.